This TCR beta chain appears in the sequencing data of a study of T cell responses to AZD1222 COVID-19 vaccine. Study conclusions and caveats: Females made up more of the donors, who were largely white British, and clonal diversity may have come out too low.

V was pared by 1 base and J by 0 bases, with 13 bases between. CDR3 length equals 17 residues. Looked up from germline, CDR1 is MNHNS and CDR2 is SASEGT. Only in-frame clones appear in the TCRdb table, and some are missing; sequencing was by immunoSEQ multiplex PCR. The sample yields about 120,000 clones, roughly 92% seen once. In regard to this clone: The antigen is not known.

The chain carries TRBV6-1 and TRBJ1-3, with D hard to call. This TCR derives from an adult who received the AZD1222 COVID-19 vaccine. Sequenced here: peripheral blood, sampled 28 days after the second AZD1222 dose. The CDR3, as DNA: TGTGCCAGCAGTGAAGTTAACACAGCTCGCTCTGGAAACACCATATATTTT. Translation gives CASSEVNTARSGNTIYF.